In this sample, the clone carrying this T cell receptor beta chain turned up a few times. The antigen remains unidentified. This entry comes from a study of T-cell memory formation after mild COVID-19. Whole-study context: Clustering of TCRs was largely donor specific.

The study, taken as a whole, reports: Some clones that responded were present in memory (sampled pre-infection), which suggests cross-reactive memory joined. CD4+ contracting clones lay mainly in CM and EM, CD8+ ones in EMRA.

A single record per CDR3 protein comes from TCRdb applying MiXCR to the 5' RACE reads. The sample lists a few hundred thousand distinct CDR3 sequences; approximately 16% were seen once. The sequenced material came from PBMCs or a T cell subset sorted from them (not recorded which). The clonotype comes from a man aged 18 to 30 who had mild COVID-19 (a few samples of this study predate the infection). Cell type and time point are not known.

The DNA for the CDR3 is TGCGCCAGCAGCCAACACCGCGGGGAACGCTATGGCTACACCTTC. Its protein product is CASSQHRGERYGYTF. This chain connects TRBV4-3 to TRBJ1-2; D gene unclear. This CDR3 is 15 amino acids long. Germline CDR1 reads LGHNA; CDR2 reads YSLEER. Between the trimmed V and J ends, which lost 2 bases and 4 bases, there was a span of 14 bases.